The sequence of this T cell receptor beta chain was determined in a study of T-cell reconstitution after alpha-beta-depleted transplantation in children. Unique molecular identifiers were used to barcode this TCRbeta library. TCRdb analysed the PCR reads with MiXCR anew, one entry per CDR3 protein. The sample has 500,000 to 600,000 distinct CDR3 sequences, around 16% seen once. The sequenced sample was PBMCs from the stem cell graft donor, obtained from the stem cell graft. This TCR came from a human donor who donated a stem cell graft to a child with acute lymphoblastic leukemia.

CDR3: CASSQTTSTDTQYF. The CDR3 bases are TGTGCCAGCAGCCAGACAACTAGCACAGATACGCAGTATTTT. The rearrangement links TRBV3-1 to TRBJ2-3, with D uncertain. The CDR3 has 14 amino acids. Germline V gives CDR1 LGHDT, CDR2 YNNKEL (reference sequence). Between the trimmed V and J ends, which lost 3 bases and 0 bases, there was a span of 7 bases.